One and the same sample provided the 11 T cell receptor beta chains below, sequenced in a study of blood T cell repertoires in COVID-19. Produced via immunoSEQ multiplex PCR; TCRdb's table is partial and in-frame only. The sample shows around 310,000 clones, 80% to 90% of them seen only once. Sequencing was performed on PBMCs or T cells enriched from blood (not recorded which). All receptors derive from a young man who had recovered from COVID-19.

This sequence joins TRBV12-5 and TRBJ2-3, with 11 positions matching TRBD2. Germline CDR1 is LGHNT and CDR2 is FRNRAP. The length of the CDR3 is 15 residues. V gave up 5 bases and J gave up 3 bases; unmatched junction bases: 4. CDR3 residues: CASGRSGGATDTQYF. Written as DNA, the CDR3 is TGTGCTAGTGGTCGTAGCGGGGGGGCAACAGATACGCAGTATTTT. The whole variable domain, filled in from reference TRBV12-5 and TRBJ2-3, reads DARVTQTPRHKVTEMGQEVTMRCQPILGHNTVFWYRQTMMQGLELLAYFRNRAPLDDSGMPKDRFSAEMPDATLATLKIQPSEPRDSAVYFCASGRSGGATDTQYFGPGTRLTVL.

Of note for this clone: Different DNA sequences within this sample yield the same CDR3. CDR3 loop: CASSFDGGNTEAFF. The CDR3 nucleotides read TGCGCCAGCAGCTTCGACGGGGGGAACACTGAAGCTTTCTTT. J is TRBJ1-1 and V is TRBV5-1, with D perhaps matching TRBD1 (5 bases). The V and J ends lost 2 bases and 1 base respectively, with 9 bases between them. There are 14 residues in the CDR3. CDR1 is SGHRS and CDR2 is YFSETQ in the germline V gene.

The V gene is TRBV11-3, the J gene TRBJ2-7; D uncertain. CDR3 length: 13 residues. Germline V lookup: CDR1 SGHNT, CDR2 YENEEA. The V end was cut by 0 bases, the J end by 7 bases, with 10 bases between. CDR3 sequence reads: CASSLDYLGEQYF. The CDR3 region has the DNA TGTGCCAGCAGCTTAGACTATCTAGGTGAGCAGTACTTC.

This sequence joins TRBV6-5 and TRBJ1-6; D is unresolved. CDR1 and CDR2 from the germline V gene are MNHEY and SVGAGI. The V and J ends lost 6 bases and 0 bases respectively, with 9 bases between them. The CDR3 sequence is 15 residues long. The CDR3 bases are TGTGCCAGCAGGGATGGGCCCTCCTATAATTCACCCCTCCACTTT. Amino acids: CASRDGPSYNSPLHF.

The chain recombines TRBV10-3 with TRBJ1-6; D is unresolved. Germline CDR1 and CDR2: ENHRY and SYGVKD. This CDR3 spans 15 amino acids. V was clipped by 4 bases and J by 8 bases, with 15 bases between them. This chain's CDR3 is CAISVTRGIDSPLHF. In DNA form, the CDR3 reads TGTGCCATCAGTGTGACCAGAGGTATTGATTCACCCCTCCACTTT.

This chain connects TRBV2 to TRBJ1-2, with unresolved D. CDR1 is SNHLY and CDR2 is FYNNEI in the germline V gene. This CDR3 has 14 amino acids. Trimming stripped 6 bases from V and 6 bases from J, with 17 bases between. In DNA, the CDR3 is TGTGCCAGCAGATCCCCGGGCCGGGAGGATGGCTACACCTTC. As protein: CASRSPGREDGYTF.

The rearrangement uses TRBV29-1 and TRBJ2-5; TRBD1 agrees at 8 bases. This CDR3 region has 16 residues. The V gene's germline CDR1 is SQVTM and CDR2 ANQGSEA. J lost 3 bases, V lost 7 bases, and 16 bases had no gene match. The CDR3 DNA reads as TGCAGCGCCTACTGGACAGGGAGGACGGATGAAGAGACCCAGTACTTC. It yields the protein CSAYWTGRTDEETQYF.

The count of this clone is one. The V gene is TRBV14, the J gene TRBJ2-4; perhaps TRBD1 as D (6 bases). The V end lost 4 bases, the J end lost 3 bases, and 13 bases lay between the germline ends. There are 15 residues in the CDR3. Germline CDR1 and CDR2: SGHDN and FVKESK. The chain's CDR3 is CASSLRGFDKNIQYF. The CDR3 coding sequence is TGTGCCAGCAGCCTCAGGGGTTTTGACAAAAACATTCAGTACTTC.

This sequence joins TRBV3-1 (or the pseudogene TRBV3-2) and TRBJ2-4; D is unclear. Per the germline V gene, CDR1 is LGHDT and CDR2 is YNNKEL (reference sequence). Trimming shortened V by 6 bases and J by 0 bases, and 6 bases separated the two germline ends. The CDR3 consists of 13 residues. CDR3 amino acids: CASSFLAKNIQYF. For the CDR3, the DNA is TGTGCCAGCAGTTTCTTAGCCAAAAACATTCAGTACTTC.

The V gene is TRBV28, the J gene TRBJ2-3, with D tentatively TRBD2 (6 bases). There are 15 residues in the CDR3. Germline V gene data show CDR1 as MDHEN and CDR2 as SYDVKM. V dropped 5 bases and J dropped 2 bases, with 14 bases sitting between them. The CDR3 DNA reads as TGTGCCAGCAGTGGGGCGGGGTCTCTCACAGATACGCAGTATTTT. This sequence encodes CASSGAGSLTDTQYF.

The chain joins TRBV18 to TRBJ2-5; 8 bases are a match to TRBD2. The trim removed 3 bases at V and 7 bases at J, leaving 13 bases unmatched. The CDR3 is 16 amino acids. CDR1 is KGHSH, CDR2 LQKENI, per germline. The CDR3 nucleotides read TGTGCCAGCTCACCCACTTACGGGGGGGCCAGTGGGACCCAGTACTTC. This encodes CASSPTYGGASGTQYF.